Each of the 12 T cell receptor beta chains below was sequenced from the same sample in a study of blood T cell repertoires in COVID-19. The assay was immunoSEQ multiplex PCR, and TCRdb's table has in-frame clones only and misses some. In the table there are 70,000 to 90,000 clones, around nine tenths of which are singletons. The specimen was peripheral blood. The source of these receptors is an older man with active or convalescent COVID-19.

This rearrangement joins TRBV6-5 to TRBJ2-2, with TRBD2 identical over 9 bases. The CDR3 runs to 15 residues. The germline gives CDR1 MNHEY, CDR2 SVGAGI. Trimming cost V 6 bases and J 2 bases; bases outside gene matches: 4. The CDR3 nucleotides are TGTGCCAGCAGAAGGACTAGCGCTAACACCGGGGAGCTGTTTTTT. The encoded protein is CASRRTSANTGELFF.

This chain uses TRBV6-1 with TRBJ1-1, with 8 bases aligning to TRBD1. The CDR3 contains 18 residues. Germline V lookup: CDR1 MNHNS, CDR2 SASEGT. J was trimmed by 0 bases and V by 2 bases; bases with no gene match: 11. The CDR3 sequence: CASSERLGTGSLNTEAFF. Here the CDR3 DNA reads TGTGCCAGCAGTGAAAGGCTAGGGACAGGTAGTTTGAACACTGAAGCTTTCTTT.

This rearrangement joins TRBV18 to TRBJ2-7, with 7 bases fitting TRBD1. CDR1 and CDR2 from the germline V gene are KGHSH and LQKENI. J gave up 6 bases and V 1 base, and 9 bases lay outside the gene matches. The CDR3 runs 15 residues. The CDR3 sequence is CASSPRQGEASEQYV. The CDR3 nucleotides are TGTGCCAGCTCACCACGACAGGGCGAGGCCTCCGAGCAGTACGTC.

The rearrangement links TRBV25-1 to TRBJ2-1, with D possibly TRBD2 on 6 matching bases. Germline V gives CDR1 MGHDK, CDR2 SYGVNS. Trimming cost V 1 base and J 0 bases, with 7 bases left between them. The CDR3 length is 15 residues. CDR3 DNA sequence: TGTGCCAGCAGTGAATTGGGGGGCTCCTACAATGAGCAGTTCTTC. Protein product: CASSELGGSYNEQFF.

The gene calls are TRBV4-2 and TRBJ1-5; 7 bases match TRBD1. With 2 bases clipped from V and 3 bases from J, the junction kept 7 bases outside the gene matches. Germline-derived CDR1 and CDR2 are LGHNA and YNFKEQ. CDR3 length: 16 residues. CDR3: CASSQSNRGVNQPQHF. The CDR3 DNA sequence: TGTGCCAGCAGCCAATCCAACAGGGGTGTCAATCAGCCCCAGCATTTT.

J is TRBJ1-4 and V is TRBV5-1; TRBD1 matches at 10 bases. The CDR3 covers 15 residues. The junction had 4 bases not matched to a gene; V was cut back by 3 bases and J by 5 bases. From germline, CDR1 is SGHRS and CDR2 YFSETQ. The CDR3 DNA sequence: TGCGCCAGCAGCTGGGACAGGGGAGGGAATGAAAAACTGTTTTTT. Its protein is CASSWDRGGNEKLFF.

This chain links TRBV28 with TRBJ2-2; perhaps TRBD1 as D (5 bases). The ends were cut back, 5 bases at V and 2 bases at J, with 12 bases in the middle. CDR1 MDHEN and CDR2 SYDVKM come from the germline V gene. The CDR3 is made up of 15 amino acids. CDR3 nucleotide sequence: TGTGCCAGCAGTCGTCGAAGGGGAAACACCGGGGAGCTGTTTTTT. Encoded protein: CASSRRRGNTGELFF.

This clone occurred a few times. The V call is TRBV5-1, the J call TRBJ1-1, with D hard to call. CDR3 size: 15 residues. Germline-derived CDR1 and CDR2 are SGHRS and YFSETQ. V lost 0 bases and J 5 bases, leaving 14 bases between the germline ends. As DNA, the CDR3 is TGCGCCAGCAGCTTGGTCGTCGGTCTGAGGACTGAAGCTTTCTTT. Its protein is CASSLVVGLRTEAFF.

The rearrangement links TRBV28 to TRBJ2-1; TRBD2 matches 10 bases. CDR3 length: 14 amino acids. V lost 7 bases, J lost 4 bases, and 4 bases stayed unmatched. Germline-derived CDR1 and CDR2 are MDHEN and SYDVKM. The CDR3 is CASISSGGYNEQFF. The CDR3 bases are TGTGCCAGCATCTCTAGCGGGGGTTACAATGAGCAGTTCTTC.

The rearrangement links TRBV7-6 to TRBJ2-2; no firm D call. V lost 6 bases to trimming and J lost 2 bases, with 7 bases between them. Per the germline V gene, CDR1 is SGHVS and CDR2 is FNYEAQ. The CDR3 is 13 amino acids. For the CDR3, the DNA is TGTGCCAGCAGAAGAGATAACACCGGGGAGCTGTTTTTT. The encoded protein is CASRRDNTGELFF.

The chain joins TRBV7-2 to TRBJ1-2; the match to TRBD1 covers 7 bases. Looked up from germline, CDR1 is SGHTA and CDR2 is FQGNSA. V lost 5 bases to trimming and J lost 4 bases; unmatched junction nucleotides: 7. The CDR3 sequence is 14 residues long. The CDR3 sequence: CASSTQGGLYGYTF. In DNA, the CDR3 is TGTGCCAGCAGCACTCAGGGGGGCCTCTATGGCTACACCTTC.

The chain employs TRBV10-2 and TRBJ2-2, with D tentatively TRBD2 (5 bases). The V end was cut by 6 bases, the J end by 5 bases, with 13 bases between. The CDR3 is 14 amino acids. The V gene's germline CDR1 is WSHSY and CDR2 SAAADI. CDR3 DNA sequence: TGCGCCAGCAGCAGCCCTAGCAGGACCGGGGAGCTGTTTTTT. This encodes CASSSPSRTGELFF.